The 5 T cell receptor beta chains below were found in one sample sequenced in a study of blood T cell repertoires in COVID-19. Only in-frame clones appear in the TCRdb table, and some are missing; sequencing was by immunoSEQ multiplex PCR. This sample carries over 150,000 clones, roughly 87% of them seen once, and the ten largest clones take just under 4%. Material for sequencing was peripheral blood. Receptors were obtained from a woman aged 60-75 years who had recovered from COVID-19.

J is TRBJ1-3 and V is TRBV19, with 9 positions matching TRBD1. CDR1 is LNHDA, CDR2 SQIVND, per germline (reference sequence). The CDR3 is made up of 16 amino acids. Trimming cost V 6 bases and J 3 bases; bases outside gene matches: 9. The CDR3, as DNA: TGTGCCAGTAGGCTTAACAGGGGGCGGAGTGGAAACACCATATATTTT. Its protein is CASRLNRGRSGNTIYF.

This chain links TRBV19 with TRBJ2-7, with D possibly TRBD1 on 5 matching bases. This CDR3 is 15 amino acids long. Germline V gene data show CDR1 as LNHDA and CDR2 as SQIVND (reference sequence). Trimming took off 0 bases at V and 3 bases at J, with 12 bases between the two ends. The CDR3 DNA reads as TGTGCCAGTAGTATAGATCCAAATACAGGCTACGAGCAGTACTTC. Translating gives CASSIDPNTGYEQYF.

The rearrangement joins TRBV15 to TRBJ1-5; TRBD1 is a possible D gene (5 bases). CDR1 is LNHNV, CDR2 YYDKDF, per germline (reference sequence). This CDR3 spans 14 amino acids. V lost 6 bases and J 7 bases, leaving 16 bases between the germline ends. CDR3 coding DNA: TGTGCCACCAGGGGAGGGGCCGCGGGGCAGCCCCAGCATTTT. It codes for CATRGGAAGQPQHF. Complete variable domain (other parts from reference TRBV15 and TRBJ1-5): DAMVIQNPRYQVTQFGKPVTLSCSQTLNHNVMYWYQQKSSQAPKLLFHYYDKDFNNEADTPDNFQSRRPNTSFCFLDIRSPGLGDTAMYLCATRGGAAGQPQHFGDGTRLSIL.

The gene calls are TRBV6-5 and TRBJ1-6; 7 nucleotides line up with TRBD1. The CDR3 has 13 amino acids. In germline, CDR1 is MNHEY, CDR2 SVGAGI. V was clipped by 7 bases and J by 4 bases; unmatched bases: 1. Here the CDR3 reads CASTTGYNSPLHF. The DNA of the CDR3 is TGTGCCAGCACGACAGGGTATAATTCACCCCTCCACTTT.

J is TRBJ1-5 and V is TRBV4-1, with D possibly matching TRBD1 (6 bases). V lost 3 bases and J lost 3, with 12 bases in between. The CDR3 covers 15 residues. Germline V gene sequence: CDR1 MGHRA, CDR2 YSYEKL. CDR3 amino acids: CASSHSEGVNQPQHF. In DNA, the CDR3 is TGCGCCAGCAGCCATTCTGAGGGGGTCAATCAGCCCCAGCATTTT.